Below, 24 T cell receptor beta chains from the same sample are listed, as sequenced in a study of cytomegalovirus exposure and HLA in healthy donors. It was with 60 Vbeta and 13 Jbeta primers that the PCR ran. The method was immunoSEQ multiplex PCR; TCRdb's version includes in-frame clones alone and lacks a portion of them. The table has about 160,000 clones, roughly 80% seen once; the top ten hold around 0.37%. Sequenced sample: PBMCs. The receptors derive from a boy younger than 10 in good health and CMV-seronegative.

The chain couples TRBV6-5 to TRBJ1-4; 8 bases agree with TRBD1. CDR3 size: 13 residues. V shed 6 bases and J 8 bases; nucleotides not matched to a gene: 5. From germline, CDR1 is MNHEY and CDR2 SVGAGI. CDR3 protein: CASSTGQVEKLFF. CDR3 nucleotides: TGTGCCAGCAGCACGGGACAGGTGGAAAAACTGTTTTTT.

The genes are TRBV19 and TRBJ1-5, with 9 bases that match TRBD1. V gave up 4 bases and J gave up 5 bases; unmatched junction bases: 6. CDR1 LNHDA and CDR2 SQIVND come from the germline V gene (reference sequence). The CDR3 is 15 residues long. In nucleotides, the CDR3 is TGTGCCAGTAGTACTCCCACAGGGGGCGATCAGCCCCAGCATTTT. Translated: CASSTPTGGDQPQHF. The full variable domain, completed using reference TRBV19 and TRBJ1-5, is DGGITQSPKYLFRKEGQNVTLSCEQNLNHDAMYWYRQDPGQGLRLIYYSQIVNDFQKGDIAEGYSVSREKKESFPLTVTSAQKNPTAFYLCASSTPTGGDQPQHFGDGTRLSIL.

The chain combines TRBV6-1 with TRBJ1-1; D not certain. Germline lookup yields CDR1 MNHNS and CDR2 SASEGT. V gave up 6 bases and J gave up 0 bases, with 11 bases separating them. The CDR3 is 14 residues long. CDR3 residues: CASSYEIMNTEAFF. The CDR3 bases are TGTGCCAGCAGCTATGAGATTATGAACACTGAAGCTTTCTTT.

This clone appeared a single time. The V gene is TRBV6-6, the J gene TRBJ2-7; D possibly corresponds to TRBD2 (6 bases). The germline gives CDR1 MNHNY, CDR2 SVGAGI (reference sequence). V was cut by 0 bases and J by 4 bases, with 16 bases left in between. The CDR3 sequence is 16 residues long. CDR3 in amino acids: CASSYSKSGTVYEQYF. CDR3 coding DNA: TGTGCCAGCAGTTACTCGAAGTCCGGGACTGTTTACGAGCAGTACTTC.

This clone was seen only a few times. The J gene is TRBJ1-5, the V gene TRBV7-3; 8 bases are a match to TRBD1. The CDR3 has 17 amino acids. V lost 2 bases and J lost 1; bases outside the gene matches: 7. Germline V lookup: CDR1 SGHTA, CDR2 FQGTGA. CDR3 DNA: TGTGCCAGCAGCTTAGTAAGACAGGGGAAGAGCAATCAGCCCCAGCATTTT. It encodes CASSLVRQGKSNQPQHF.

The rearrangement uses TRBV4-1 and TRBJ2-2; 9 bases are shared with TRBD2. This CDR3 contains 15 residues. The germline gives CDR1 MGHRA, CDR2 YSYEKL. The V segment lost 1 base and the J segment 5 bases; nucleotides outside the gene matches: 2. In DNA form, the CDR3 reads TGCGCCAGCAGCCAAGTTAGCGGGAGTACCGGGGAGCTGTTTTTT. Its protein is CASSQVSGSTGELFF.

The chain combines TRBV19 with TRBJ2-5; TRBD2 agrees at 12 bases. This CDR3 comprises 16 residues. J was trimmed by 9 bases and V by 5 bases; bases with no gene match: 13. Germline assignment: CDR1 LNHDA and CDR2 SQIVND (reference sequence). This CDR3 is CASSATGGTSGRAQYF. DNA for the CDR3: TGTGCCAGTAGTGCCACCGGTGGGACTAGCGGGCGGGCCCAGTACTTC.

V and J are TRBV9 and TRBJ2-7; 7 nucleotides line up with TRBD1. There are 13 residues in the CDR3. Germline V gives CDR1 SGDLS, CDR2 YYNGEE. J was trimmed by 6 bases and V by 2 bases; bases with no gene match: 5. CDR3 sequence: CASSVDRAGEQYF. CDR3 nucleotides: TGTGCCAGCAGCGTCGACAGGGCTGGCGAGCAGTACTTC.

This sequence joins TRBV2 and TRBJ1-1; 9 bases are shared with TRBD1. CDR3 length: 13 residues. CDR1 and CDR2 from the germline V gene are SNHLY and FYNNEI. Losses at the gene ends were 6 bases for V and 4 bases for J; bases not matched to a gene: 3. CDR3 sequence: CASRDRGGTEAFF. CDR3 nucleotide sequence: TGTGCCAGCAGGGACAGGGGAGGCACTGAAGCTTTCTTT.

This chain's CDR3 is CASSPIASLQETQYF. The DNA of the CDR3 is TGTGCCAGCAGTCCGATAGCGTCCTTACAAGAGACCCAGTACTTC. The chain recombines TRBV9 with TRBJ2-5; a weak D match, TRBD2 (5 bases). The CDR3 spans 15 residues. The V end lost 5 bases, the J end lost 2 bases, and 16 bases lay between the germline ends. Germline-derived CDR1 and CDR2 are SGDLS and YYNGEE.

J is TRBJ1-1 and V is TRBV14; 9 positions match TRBD1. Per germline, CDR1 SGHDN and CDR2 FVKESK. The J segment lost 4 bases and the V segment lost 1 base, leaving 4 bases of the junction unmatched. The CDR3 is made up of 15 amino acids. The DNA for the CDR3 is TGTGCCAGCAGCCAAGGGACAGGGGTCGGCACTGAAGCTTTCTTT. This translates into CASSQGTGVGTEAFF.

CDR3 loop: CAISEPGTAFSYEQYF. For the CDR3, the DNA is TGTGCCATCAGTGAGCCTGGGACAGCTTTCTCCTACGAGCAGTACTTC. The rearrangement uses TRBV10-3 and TRBJ2-7; 7 bases align to TRBD1. This CDR3 contains 16 residues. V was pared by 2 bases and J by 0 bases, with 7 bases of the junction left unmatched. Germline V CDR1 and CDR2: ENHRY, SYGVKD.

This chain connects TRBV5-1 to TRBJ2-3; D not resolved. Germline V gene sequence: CDR1 SGHRS, CDR2 YFSETQ. This CDR3 region has 11 residues. V lost 0 bases and J 7 bases, leaving 3 bases between the germline ends. CDR3 coding DNA: TGCGCCAGCAGCTTGGCCAATACGCAGTATTTT. Protein: CASSLANTQYF. The full variable domain, with the rest looked up from reference TRBV5-1 and TRBJ2-3, is KAGVTQTPRYLIKTRGQQVTLSCSPISGHRSVSWYQQTPGQGLQFLFEYFSETQRNKGNFPGRFSGRQFSNSRSEMNVSTLELGDSALYLCASSLANTQYFGPGTRLTVL.

The rearrangement links TRBV5-4 to TRBJ2-7, with D hard to call. The V gene's germline CDR1 is SGHNT and CDR2 YYREEE (reference sequence). The CDR3 is made up of 14 amino acids. Between the trimmed V and J ends, which lost 3 bases and 2 bases, there was a span of 12 bases. CDR3 nucleotides: TGTGCCAGCAGCTCCTTGGTGGCACCCTACGAGCAGTACTTC. Protein product: CASSSLVAPYEQYF.

The V call is TRBV19, the J call TRBJ1-5, with 11 bases lining up with TRBD1. Germline V gives CDR1 LNHDA, CDR2 SQIVND (reference sequence). The CDR3 length is 13 residues. The J segment lost 7 bases and the V segment lost 8 bases, leaving 4 bases of the junction unmatched. CDR3 sequence: CASSGTGGQPQHF. The CDR3 bases are TGTGCCAGTTCCGGGACAGGGGGGCAGCCCCAGCATTTT.

V usage is TRBV6-1 and J usage is TRBJ2-5, with unresolved D. The germline V gene has CDR1 MNHNS and CDR2 SASEGT. The CDR3 contains 14 residues. V was pared by 2 bases and J by 1 base, with 8 bases between. CDR3 sequence (DNA): TGTGCCAGCAGTGAACAGACAAGCCAAGAGACCCAGTACTTC. It is translated as CASSEQTSQETQYF.

V is TRBV5-1 and J is TRBJ2-5; TRBD1 agrees at 7 bases. V dropped 4 bases and J dropped 5; count of bases not matched to a gene: 5. From germline, CDR1 is SGHRS and CDR2 YFSETQ. The CDR3 loop spans 13 amino acids. CDR3 DNA: TGCGCCAGCAGCCCTGGACAGGCGGAGACCCAGTACTTC. Its protein product is CASSPGQAETQYF.

The chain recombines TRBV29-1 with TRBJ2-2; D might be TRBD1 (6 bases). V was shortened by 7 bases and J by 7 bases, with 16 bases between the two germline ends. In germline, CDR1 is SQVTM, CDR2 ANQGSEA. CDR3 length: 13 residues. The CDR3 bases are TGCAGCGCCGAAAGCAGGGGTCGCGGGGAGCTGTTTTTT. As protein: CSAESRGRGELFF.

This rearrangement joins TRBV2 to TRBJ2-5, with 15 bases lining up with TRBD2. Germline CDR1 and CDR2: SNHLY and FYNNEI. Losses at the gene ends were 7 bases for V and 5 bases for J; bases not matched to a gene: 5. This CDR3 has 15 residues. CDR3 sequence: CASTGLAGGQETQYF. For the CDR3, the DNA is TGTGCCAGCACCGGACTAGCGGGAGGGCAGGAGACCCAGTACTTC.

The chain joins TRBV21-1 to TRBJ1-2; TRBD1, the table's D call, was not compared with the DNA. TRBV21-1 is a documented pseudogene. This CDR3 has 17 amino acids. For the CDR3, the DNA is TGTGCCAGCAGCGAAAAAGGGCGGACAGGAGCTAACTATGGCTACACCTTC. It translates to CASSEKGRTGANYGYTF.

The chain carries TRBV7-9 and TRBJ2-1; 7 bases match TRBD2. CDR1 is SEHNR, CDR2 FQNEAQ, per germline (reference sequence). V lost 3 bases to trimming and J lost 15 bases; unmatched junction nucleotides: 8. This CDR3 region has 12 residues. The CDR3 here is CASSFIRGEPFF. The CDR3 DNA reads as TGTGCCAGCAGCTTTATACGGGGGGAACCGTTCTTC.

This chain joins TRBV10-3 and TRBJ2-3, with TRBD2 matching 9 bases. V was pared by 6 bases and J by 5 bases, with 12 bases of the junction left unmatched. The CDR3 is 16 residues long. Germline V lookup: CDR1 ENHRY, CDR2 SYGVKD. The CDR3 nucleotides are TGTGCCATCAGACGTTCCCTAGCGGGGAGGGGAGATACGCAGTATTTT. Its protein is CAIRRSLAGRGDTQYF.

The chain uses TRBV6-5 and TRBJ1-1; tentatively, D is TRBD1 (6 bases). The ends were cut back, 4 bases at V and 1 base at J, with 7 bases in the middle. Germline CDR1 is MNHEY and CDR2 is SVGAGI. CDR3 size: 13 residues. For the CDR3, the DNA is TGTGCCAGCAGTTGGGGACAGAACACTGAAGCTTTCTTT. Its protein is CASSWGQNTEAFF.

In this sample, this clone turned up a few times. V gene TRBV30 combines with J gene TRBJ1-1; D unresolved. The CDR3 has 12 residues. Trimming took 0 bases from V and 8 from J, leaving 10 bases between them. The germline V gene encodes CDR1 GTSNPN and CDR2 SVGIG (reference sequence). CDR3 sequence: CAWSVPGLEAFF. The CDR3 DNA is TGTGCCTGGAGTGTACCGGGGTTAGAAGCTTTCTTT.